The 18 T cell receptor beta chains presented below share a single source sample, sequenced in a study of T-cell reconstitution after alpha-beta-depleted transplantation in children. Researchers prepared the TCRbeta library using unique molecular identifiers, the study reports. MiXCR, applied by TCRdb to the PCR reads, yields one record per CDR3 protein. Counted here are 700,000 to 950,000 distinct CDR3 sequences, about 15% occurring once; the ten biggest clones make up about 4.6%. The material was PBMCs, mostly from graft donor cells, obtained 360 days after TCRalphabeta/CD19-depleted stem cell transplant. Receptor source: a male patient between 10 and 17 years old who had a stem cell transplant for acute lymphoblastic leukemia, so the T cells may come from the graft donor.

The J gene is TRBJ2-1, the V gene TRBV7-9, with D unresolved. CDR3 length: 15 residues. V was clipped by 5 bases and J by 5 bases, with 16 bases between them. CDR1 and CDR2 (germline): SEHNR, FQNEAQ (reference sequence). The CDR3 is CASSPLLQFNNEQFF. CDR3 DNA sequence: TGTGCCAGCAGCCCCCTGCTGCAGTTTAACAATGAGCAGTTCTTC.

This clonotype was detected many times. The chain carries TRBV7-9 and TRBJ1-4; D perhaps matches TRBD1 (6 bases). V lost 2 bases and J 16 bases, leaving 14 bases between the germline ends. This CDR3 region has 12 residues. Germline lookup yields CDR1 SEHNR and CDR2 FQNEAQ (reference sequence). CDR3: CASSLMAGEPFF. CDR3 nucleotide sequence: TGTGCCAGCAGCTTAATGGCAGGGGAGCCGTTTTTT.

This clonotype came up a few times. The chain carries TRBV7-9 and TRBJ2-4; D ambiguous. V was clipped by 4 bases and J by 6 bases, with 13 bases between them. There are 14 residues in the CDR3. Looked up from germline, CDR1 is SEHNR and CDR2 is FQNEAQ (reference sequence). CDR3: CASSSLVAPNIQYF. The CDR3 coding sequence is TGTGCCAGCAGCTCCCTAGTGGCACCAAACATTCAGTACTTC.

This clonotype was detected ten times or more. V and J are TRBV11-2 and TRBJ2-1; D remains unclear. Trimming took 4 bases from V and 11 from J, leaving 18 bases between them. Germline lookup yields CDR1 SGHAT and CDR2 FQNNGV. The CDR3 spans 14 residues. The CDR3 nucleotides read TGTGCCAGCAGCTCCGGTCCTATTAGGCTGAAGCAGTTCTTC. This translates into CASSSGPIRLKQFF.

This clonotype was counted at least ten times. The J gene is TRBJ1-1, the V gene TRBV5-1; tentative D call: TRBD1 (5 bases). CDR1 and CDR2 from the germline V gene are SGHRS and YFSETQ. The CDR3 consists of 11 residues. The germline V and J ends were trimmed by 0 bases and 8 bases, with 5 bases remaining between them. CDR3 protein: CASSLGQEAFF. The DNA of the CDR3 is TGCGCCAGCAGCTTGGGACAGGAAGCTTTCTTT.

CDR3 residues: CASSQDDWVTYEQYF. For the CDR3, the DNA is TGTGCCAGCAGCCAAGATGACTGGGTCACCTACGAGCAGTACTTC. V gene TRBV14 combines with J gene TRBJ2-7; D gene ambiguous. Germline lookup yields CDR1 SGHDN and CDR2 FVKESK. V lost 0 bases and J 2 bases, leaving 11 bases between the germline ends. This CDR3 has 15 amino acids.

The chain uses TRBV4-2 and TRBJ2-5, with 10 bases lining up with TRBD1. CDR1 is LGHNA, CDR2 YNFKEQ, per germline. Trimming took 4 bases from V and 5 from J; bases not matched to a gene: 7. The CDR3 consists of 15 residues. The DNA of the CDR3 is TGTGCCAGCAGCCCGACAGGGGGCGAGTTGGAGACCCAGTACTTC. Its protein is CASSPTGGELETQYF.

This clonotype was recorded many times. This chain links TRBV7-3 with TRBJ2-2; D is undetermined. Germline V gene lookup returns CDR1 SGHTA and CDR2 FQGTGA. The CDR3 length is 15 residues. V was pared by 5 bases and J by 0 bases, with 10 bases between. The CDR3 DNA reads TGTGCCAGCAGCCCGGTGGGATCGAACACCGGGGAGCTGTTTTTT. It yields the protein CASSPVGSNTGELFF.

The table lists this clonotype with many counts. The chain employs TRBV5-5 and TRBJ2-3; 14 bases map to TRBD2. CDR1 is SGHKS and CDR2 is YYEKEE in the germline V gene (reference sequence). V shed 4 bases and J 3 bases; nucleotides not matched to a gene: 7. The CDR3 loop spans 17 amino acids. CDR3 protein: CASSLAGLAGVTDTQYF. CDR3 nucleotides: TGTGCCAGCAGCCTCGCGGGACTAGCGGGAGTTACAGATACGCAGTATTTT.

This clonotype has a handful of counts. The J gene is TRBJ2-7, the V gene TRBV5-1; D remains ambiguous. Germline values: CDR1 SGHRS, CDR2 YFSETQ. Trimming took 0 bases from V and 3 from J, leaving 7 bases between them. The CDR3 spans 13 residues. CDR3 loop: CASSLVPDYEQYF. DNA for the CDR3: TGCGCCAGCAGCTTGGTACCAGACTACGAGCAGTACTTC.

This clonotype appeared a few times. The CDR3 spells CASSQETSGSYNEQFF. CDR3 in DNA: TGCGCCAGCAGCCAAGAGACTAGCGGGAGTTACAATGAGCAGTTCTTC. The rearrangement joins TRBV4-3 to TRBJ2-1; 12 bases map to TRBD2. This CDR3 has 16 residues. With V trimmed by 0 bases and J by 4 bases, 1 base remained unmatched. Germline lookup yields CDR1 LGHNA and CDR2 YSLEER.

This clonotype was detected a few times. This rearrangement joins TRBV10-3 to TRBJ1-6; no reliable D call. Germline assignment: CDR1 ENHRY and CDR2 SYGVKD. V was clipped by 0 bases and J by 9 bases, with 15 bases between them. The CDR3 runs to 16 residues. DNA of the CDR3: TGTGCCATCAGTGAGTCTTTGAAGGGAGGTGGTTCACCCCTCCACTTT. Translation: CAISESLKGGGSPLHF.

This clonotype was seen repeatedly, ten times or more. The V gene is TRBV12-3 or TRBV12-4, the J gene TRBJ2-1; D remains ambiguous. V gave up 5 bases and J gave up 0 bases, with 8 bases separating them. The CDR3 covers 14 residues. The CDR3 loop reads CASSPFSSYNEQFF. The DNA for the CDR3 is TGTGCCAGCAGTCCCTTTAGCTCCTACAATGAGCAGTTCTTC.

This clonotype was counted between two and nine times. V gene TRBV30 combines with J gene TRBJ2-1; D not resolved. Germline assignment: CDR1 GTSNPN and CDR2 SVGIG (reference sequence). Trimming pared 1 base from V and 3 bases from J, leaving 4 bases between. The CDR3 is 12 amino acids. The chain's CDR3 is CAWSGHYNEQFF. DNA for the CDR3: TGTGCCTGGAGTGGCCACTACAATGAGCAGTTCTTC.

This clonotype has a handful of counts. The chain uses TRBV12-3 or TRBV12-4 and TRBJ2-1, with D perhaps TRBD2 (5 bases). Trimming stripped 8 bases from V and 2 bases from J, with 13 bases between. CDR3 size: 14 residues. CDR3: CASLSGIAYNEQFF. CDR3 in DNA: TGTGCCAGCCTCTCCGGGATAGCCTACAATGAGCAGTTCTTC.

This clonotype was seen a handful of times. The chain joins TRBV7-6 to TRBJ2-4, with D maybe TRBD1 (5 bases). V lost 4 bases to trimming and J lost 9 bases, with 13 bases between them. The CDR3 loop spans 13 amino acids. Germline loops: CDR1 SGHVS, CDR2 FNYEAQ. CDR3 sequence reads: CASSSTGVGIQYF. In DNA, the CDR3 is TGTGCCAGCAGCTCCACAGGAGTGGGCATTCAGTACTTC.

A few counts support this clonotype. The chain combines TRBV6-4 with TRBJ2-1; 12 bases agree with TRBD2. The CDR3 totals 17 residues. J was trimmed by 4 bases and V by 3 bases; bases with no gene match: 7. CDR1 is MRHNA and CDR2 is SNTAGT in the germline V gene. CDR3 sequence reads: CASSELAGGPRYNEQFF. In DNA, the CDR3 is TGTGCCAGCAGTGAGCTAGCGGGAGGGCCGAGGTACAATGAGCAGTTCTTC.

This chain uses TRBV7-6 with TRBJ2-1, with 7 bases lining up with TRBD2. The CDR3 is 17 amino acids. V gave up 0 bases and J gave up 7 bases; unmatched junction bases: 12. The germline gives CDR1 SGHVS, CDR2 FNYEAQ. CDR3 nucleotides: TGTGCCAGCAGCTTAGCGCCAGGCGGGAGCGGGGCAAATGAGCAGTTCTTC. Its protein is CASSLAPGGSGANEQFF.